Reported below is one TCR beta chain. The data derive from a study of CD8+ T cells in alopecia areata. CDR3 length: 15 residues. The J segment lost 2 bases and the V segment lost 4 bases, leaving 5 bases of the junction unmatched. CDR1 SGHRS and CDR2 YFSETQ come from the germline V gene. cDNA reverse transcribed from extracted RNA served as the sequencing template. Some clones are missing from TCRdb's copy, which holds only in-frame ones; the method was immunoSEQ multiplex PCR. The profile shows around 290,000 clones, roughly 64% of them singletons. Treatment meaning: oral pan-JAK inhibitor, 5-10 mg twice daily.

The sequence was obtained from a human donor with alopecia areata. This rearrangement joins TRBV5-1 to TRBJ1-1; 10 bases agree with TRBD1. Here the sequenced sample was CD4+ T cells sorted from blood, taken at week 24, from a patient treated with tofacitinib. The CDR3 loop is CASSERQGANTEAFF. The CDR3 coding sequence is TGCGCCAGCAGCGAGAGACAGGGGGCCAACACTGAAGCTTTCTTT.